This is a list of T cell receptor beta chains from one sample in a study of blood T cells in healthy people across ages. TCRdb fed the 5' RACE reads into MiXCR, producing one record per CDR3 protein. Seen here are a few hundred thousand distinct CDR3 sequences, around 27% observed once, and the top ten hold approximately 3.5%. A further study also used this sample, focusing on T cells of mothers and their children.

The sequencing sample was made of blood. The receptors derive from a boy between 2 and 10 years old in good health. Both conserved end residues are part of each CDR3. D genes are given only for firm matches. A row's size may be missing; if present it is once, few, many or a size class.

TRBV29-1	TRBD2	many	TRBJ2-4	CSVVPWRGAKNIQYF	TGCAGCGTTGTCCCTTGGCGGGGGGCCAAAAACATTCAGTACTTC
TRBV20-1	NA	NA	TRBJ1-2	CSARAATPFYGYTF	TGCAGTGCTAGGGCAGCGACACCTTTTTATGGCTACACCTTC
TRBV5-1	TRBD2	NA	TRBJ2-1	CASRDTSVRDEQFF	TGCGCCAGCAGGGATACTAGCGTTCGGGATGAGCAGTTCTTC
TRBV5-5	NA	NA	TRBJ2-7	CASSEKGLYEQYF	TGTGCCAGCAGCGAGAAGGGACTTTACGAGCAGTACTTC
TRBV29-1	NA	NA	TRBJ2-1	CSYVGRGPRNEQFF	TGCAGTTATGTGGGGCGGGGGCCCCGCAATGAGCAGTTCTTC
TRBV14	TRBD1	few	TRBJ2-1	CASSQEWTGRNEQFF	TGTGCCAGCAGCCAAGAATGGACAGGGAGAAATGAGCAGTTCTTC
TRBV15	NA	few	TRBJ2-5	CATSRAGNQETQYF	TGTGCCACCAGCAGAGCCGGCAACCAAGAGACCCAGTACTTC
TRBV29-1	NA	few	TRBJ2-5	CSVSTAETQYF	TGCAGCGTGTCAACAGCGGAGACCCAGTACTTC
TRBV10-3	TRBD2	few	TRBJ2-7	CAISEAGLAGAQYF	TGTGCCATCAGTGAGGCGGGACTAGCGGGAGCCCAGTACTTC
TRBV7-9	TRBD1	NA	TRBJ2-5	CASSWDRTPAQETQYF	TGTGCCAGCAGCTGGGACAGAACTCCGGCCCAAGAGACCCAGTACTTC
TRBV11-2	NA	NA	TRBJ1-2	CASSPRGLTVANYGYTF	TGTGCCAGCAGCCCTCGGGGGCTAACCGTAGCTAACTATGGCTACACCTTC
TRBV27	TRBD1	NA	TRBJ1-1	CASSLGTASSTEAFF	TGTGCCAGCAGTTTGGGGACAGCCTCATCCACTGAAGCTTTCTTT
TRBV15	NA	few	TRBJ2-1	CATSRDPGRGIYNEQFF	TGTGCCACCAGCAGAGATCCGGGGAGGGGGATCTACAATGAGCAGTTCTTC
TRBV7-2	TRBD2	NA	TRBJ2-5	CASSDLVGGSKTQYF	TGTGCCAGCAGTGACCTCGTTGGCGGGAGTAAGACCCAGTACTTC
TRBV20-1	NA	NA	TRBJ2-1	CSARDGWEEYNEQFF	TGCAGTGCTAGAGATGGATGGGAGGAGTACAATGAGCAGTTCTTC
TRBV6-6	NA	few	TRBJ2-7	CASSLSLSNSYEQYF	TGTGCCAGCAGCCTGTCCTTATCCAACTCCTACGAGCAGTACTTC
TRBV5-5	NA	many	TRBJ1-5	CASSYPEKGSNQPQHF	TGTGCCAGCAGCTATCCCGAAAAGGGAAGCAATCAGCCCCAGCATTTT
TRBV2	NA	NA	TRBJ2-5	CASSDGALALQETQYF	TGTGCCAGCAGTGATGGAGCGCTAGCTCTCCAAGAGACCCAGTACTTC
TRBV27	TRBD2	few	TRBJ2-7	CASSSRSGSDSSYEQYF	TGTGCCAGCAGTTCCCGGAGCGGGAGCGACAGCTCCTACGAGCAGTACTTC
TRBV12-3/TRBV12-4	TRBD1	NA	TRBJ2-3	CASSFQGALTDTQYF	TGTGCCAGCAGTTTCCAGGGGGCTCTCACAGATACGCAGTATTTT
TRBV4-2	NA	NA	TRBJ1-1	CASSTRVDTEAFF	TGTGCCAGCAGCACTAGGGTGGACACTGAAGCTTTCTTT
TRBV20-1	NA	NA	TRBJ2-4	CSASLAKNIQYF	TGCAGTGCGAGTCTAGCCAAAAACATTCAGTACTTC
TRBV20-1	TRBD2	NA	TRBJ2-1	CSAFFTSGGRHEQFF	TGCAGTGCTTTTTTCACTAGCGGGGGGAGGCATGAGCAGTTCTTC
TRBV27	NA	few	TRBJ2-7	CASSLGRAYYEQYF	TGTGCCAGCAGTTTAGGTAGGGCCTACTACGAGCAGTACTTC
TRBV12-3/TRBV12-4	NA	NA	TRBJ2-7	CASSSRETYEQYF	TGTGCCAGCAGCTCGAGGGAAACCTACGAGCAGTACTTC
TRBV29-1	TRBD2	NA	TRBJ2-3	CSVLPSGGVADTQYF	TGCAGCGTCCTCCCTAGCGGGGGGGTGGCAGATACGCAGTATTTT
TRBV9	NA	few	TRBJ1-2	CASSVATRDSSGYGYTF	TGTGCCAGCAGCGTAGCTACTCGGGACTCCTCGGGGTATGGCTACACCTTC
TRBV3-1	NA	NA	TRBJ1-2	CASSPPGQRDGYTF	TGTGCCAGCAGCCCTCCGGGGCAACGGGATGGCTACACCTTC
TRBV14	NA	few	TRBJ1-2	CASSQFQEANYGYTF	TGTGCCAGCAGCCAGTTTCAGGAAGCTAACTATGGCTACACCTTC
TRBV12-3/TRBV12-4	TRBD2	NA	TRBJ2-1	CASNAGGIVGNEQFF	TGTGCCAGCAATGCGGGAGGCATCGTGGGGAATGAGCAGTTCTTC
TRBV29-1	NA	few	TRBJ2-5	CSVNWNGETQYF	TGCAGCGTCAATTGGAACGGGGAGACCCAGTACTTC
TRBV12-3/TRBV12-4	TRBD1	NA	TRBJ2-1	CASTQAPDRVHEQFF	TGTGCCAGCACCCAAGCCCCGGACAGGGTGCATGAGCAGTTCTTC
TRBV27	TRBD1	few	TRBJ1-2	CASSLSSGTGVGYTF	TGTGCCAGCAGTTTATCCTCCGGGACAGGGGTTGGCTACACCTTC
TRBV4-3	NA	NA	TRBJ2-5	CASSQGISEETQYF	TGCGCCAGCAGCCAAGGTATTAGTGAGGAGACCCAGTACTTC